Shown below are 29 T cell receptor beta chains from a single sample sequenced in a study of vaccination and CD4 T cells after COVID-19 (dated by TCRdb to between 2021 and 2024). The library came from PCR. The instrument given in TCRdb is Illumina iSeq 100. DNA from cultured CD4+ T cells was subjected to TCR sequencing with the Oncomine TCR Beta short-read assay at the Johns Hopkins FTIC core. The public reads were quality trimmed at Q25 with fastp and then assembled into clones with MiXCR by TCRdb, keeping productive beta chains. Entries that share a CDR3 protein sequence are merged under the most common genes and DNA. Here the sample has 20,000 or so distinct CDR3 sequences; roughly 40% occur a single time. The ten largest clones capture 26% of the sample. For these receptors, no antigen is known. What this sample's treatment or condition label stands for: roughly 11-day PBMC culture with coronavirus spike peptide pools or control peptides (ViraFEST assay).

The starting material was CD4+ T cells from blood, cultured in vitro, obtained before SARS-CoV-2 vaccination. The receptor source for this set is a human donor who had recovered from COVID-19.

The V and J genes are TRBV10-3 and TRBJ1-2; D call uncertain. Germline V gives CDR1 ENHRY, CDR2 SYGVKD. CDR3 size: 15 residues. V shed 6 bases and J shed 3 bases, with 17 bases lying between them. CDR3 bases: TGTGCCATCAGGAAGACCCTAAACCAGGACTATGGCTACACCTTC. Its translation is CAIRKTLNQDYGYTF.

The chain joins TRBV24-1 to TRBJ2-7, with TRBD1 matching over 9 bases. Looked up from germline, CDR1 is KGHDR and CDR2 is SFDVKD. The CDR3 consists of 18 residues. Trimming at V came to 7 bases and at J to 1 base, leaving 16 bases not matched to a gene. The CDR3 protein is CATSDKGLRDRASYEQYF. In nucleotides, the CDR3 is TGTGCCACCAGCGATAAAGGCCTCCGGGACAGGGCTTCCTACGAGCAGTACTTC.

The chain carries TRBV6-1 and TRBJ1-1, with D uncertain. Per germline, CDR1 MNHNS and CDR2 SASEGT. V was cut by 6 bases and J by 0 bases, with 8 bases left in between. This CDR3 region has 13 residues. The CDR3 spells CASRFGMNTEAFF. The CDR3 nucleotides read TGTGCCAGCAGATTCGGGATGAACACTGAAGCTTTCTTT.

The CDR3 region is CSVRGTGGITGELFF. The DNA of the CDR3 is TGCAGCGTTCGAGGGACAGGGGGGATTACCGGGGAGCTGTTTTTT. The chain has TRBV29-1 and TRBJ2-2, with 11 nucleotides matching TRBD1. Trimming at V came to 5 bases and at J to 5 bases, leaving 7 bases not matched to a gene. This CDR3 is built from 15 residues. Germline values: CDR1 SQVTM, CDR2 ANQGSEA.

In this sample, this clonotype turned up once. This chain links TRBV12-3 or TRBV12-4 with TRBJ2-6; TRBD1 might be the D (6 bases). This CDR3 contains 15 residues. Trimming took 3 bases from V and 4 from J, leaving 10 bases between them. This CDR3 is CASSFQGSGANVLTF. CDR3 DNA: TGTGCCAGCAGTTTTCAGGGGTCAGGGGCCAACGTCCTGACTTTC.

This clonotype was counted a few times. The chain carries TRBV11-2 and TRBJ2-7; possibly TRBD1 for D (6 bases). Per the germline V gene, CDR1 is SGHAT and CDR2 is FQNNGV. CDR3 length: 13 amino acids. V dropped 3 bases and J dropped 2 bases, with 8 bases sitting between them. Here the CDR3 reads CASSLGHPYEQYF. CDR3 in DNA: TGTGCCAGCAGCTTGGGACACCCCTACGAGCAGTACTTC. The whole variable domain, filled in from reference TRBV11-2 and TRBJ2-7, reads EAGVAQSPRYKIIEKRQSVAFWCNPISGHATLYWYQQILGQGPKLLIQFQNNGVVDDSQLPKDRFSAERLKGVDSTLKIQPAKLEDSAVYLCASSLGHPYEQYFGPGTRLTVT.

This clonotype was found a few times. The rearrangement uses TRBV27 and TRBJ2-1; no clear D gene. V lost 4 bases and J 9 bases, leaving 4 bases between the germline ends. Germline V gene data show CDR1 as MNHEY and CDR2 as SMNVEV (reference sequence). The CDR3 has 10 amino acids. CDR3 sequence (DNA): TGTGCCAGCAGTTATCCTGAGCAGTTCTTC. Encoded protein: CASSYPEQFF.

The chain joins TRBV21-1 to TRBJ1-5; TRBD1 is taken as the D call from the table, unchecked against the DNA. TRBV21-1 is termed a pseudogene. The CDR3 totals 18 residues. The CDR3 is CASSNPARDKTSNQPQHF. In DNA form, the CDR3 reads TGTGCCAGCAGCAACCCCGCCCGGGACAAGACTAGCAATCAGCCCCAGCATTTT.

V is TRBV7-2 and J is TRBJ1-3; D is unclear. The germline V gene has CDR1 SGHTA and CDR2 FQGNSA. V dropped 5 bases and J dropped 4 bases, with 9 bases sitting between them. The CDR3 totals 13 residues. DNA for the CDR3: TGTGCCAGCAGCCCCTCCCGGGGAAACACCATATATTTT. Residues: CASSPSRGNTIYF.

This clonotype came up a few times. CDR3: CASSLADVGNQPQHF. As DNA, the CDR3 is TGTGCCAGCAGCTTAGCCGACGTAGGCAATCAGCCCCAGCATTTT. This chain links TRBV7-2 with TRBJ1-5, with D unclear. Germline V gives CDR1 SGHTA, CDR2 FQGNSA. The CDR3 contains 15 residues. V was clipped by 0 bases and J by 2 bases, with 8 bases between them.

The chain has TRBV28 and TRBJ2-3; D not resolved. The germline V gene has CDR1 MDHEN and CDR2 SYDVKM. V lost 7 bases, J lost 2 bases, and 16 bases lay in between. This CDR3 region has 15 residues. Written as DNA, the CDR3 is TGTGCCAGCACCTCCCCCTTGCAGAACACAGATACGCAGTATTTT. It yields the protein CASTSPLQNTDTQYF.

This sequence joins TRBV7-2 and TRBJ1-1, with 10 bases fitting TRBD1. Trimming removed 4 bases from V and 11 bases from J; junction bases left unmatched: 13. This CDR3 comprises 15 residues. CDR1 and CDR2 (germline): SGHTA, FQGNSA. The CDR3 DNA reads as TGTGCCAGCAGCTGGGGGACAGGGGCCCTCCCTACGGCTTTCTTT. Translating gives CASSWGTGALPTAFF.

The V call is TRBV20-1, the J call TRBJ2-2, with TRBD2 matching over 9 bases. J lost 6 bases, V lost 6 bases, and 8 bases had no gene match. This CDR3 is built from 14 residues. Germline V gene sequence: CDR1 DFQATT, CDR2 SNEGSKA (reference sequence). The CDR3 DNA reads as TGCAGTGCCGAATGGCTAGCGGGACCCGGGGAGCTGTTTTTT. Translating gives CSAEWLAGPGELFF.

This clonotype was counted a few times. J is TRBJ1-5 and V is TRBV19, with D possibly being TRBD1 (5 bases). This CDR3 is 16 amino acids long. The germline CDR1 and CDR2 sequences are LNHDA and SQIVND (reference sequence). V lost 6 bases and J 1 base, leaving 16 bases between the germline ends. CDR3 in amino acids: CASRSLGQASNQPQHF. As DNA, the CDR3 is TGTGCCAGTAGGAGCCTGGGGCAGGCCAGCAATCAGCCCCAGCATTTT.

The rearrangement uses TRBV7-9 and TRBJ1-2; TRBD1 matches at 7 bases. Germline V gene data show CDR1 as SEHNR and CDR2 as FQNEAQ (reference sequence). The CDR3 consists of 19 residues. V lost 5 bases, J lost 4 bases, and 22 bases stayed unmatched. The CDR3 DNA reads TGTGCCAGCAGCGATACCCTCCGGATGTTACAGGGGTCGCCCTATGGCTACACCTTC. It yields the protein CASSDTLRMLQGSPYGYTF.

This clonotype was counted a few times. The chain links TRBV12-3 or TRBV12-4 to TRBJ2-7, with TRBD1 identical over 7 bases. The CDR3 has 12 amino acids. V lost 5 bases to trimming and J lost 6 bases; unmatched junction nucleotides: 4. CDR3: CASSRTGAEQYF. Here the CDR3 DNA reads TGTGCCAGCAGTCGTACAGGGGCCGAGCAGTACTTC.

The chain combines TRBV27 with TRBJ1-6; 9 bases match TRBD1. The junction had 4 bases not matched to a gene; V was cut back by 6 bases and J by 7 bases. The CDR3 runs to 14 residues. Germline loops: CDR1 MNHEY, CDR2 SMNVEV (reference sequence). The CDR3 protein is CASRDGTGNSPLHF. The CDR3 DNA follows: TGTGCCAGCAGGGACGGGACAGGGAATTCACCCCTCCACTTT.

The chain is built from TRBV28 and TRBJ2-2, with TRBD1 identical over 7 bases. V shed 2 bases, J shed 3 bases, and the junction held 9 bases outside the gene matches. CDR1 and CDR2 from the germline V gene are MDHEN and SYDVKM. The length of the CDR3 is 17 residues. The CDR3 DNA is TGTGCCAGCAGTTTACTACGACAGGGTTCGTACACCGGGGAGCTGTTTTTT. Amino acids: CASSLLRQGSYTGELFF.

The chain carries TRBV7-9 and TRBJ2-2; D not resolved. The V and J ends lost 1 base and 6 bases respectively, with 3 bases between them. Per germline, CDR1 SEHNR and CDR2 FQNEAQ (reference sequence). The CDR3 runs 12 residues. CDR3 in DNA: TGTGCCAGCAGCTTAGTCTCCGGGGAGCTGTTTTTT. Translation: CASSLVSGELFF.

The genes are TRBV9 and TRBJ1-2; 7 bases are shared with TRBD1. J gave up 8 bases and V 2 bases, and 6 bases lay outside the gene matches. The CDR3 has 13 residues. CDR1 and CDR2 from the germline V gene are SGDLS and YYNGEE. CDR3 in amino acids: CASSVKQGSGYTF. Here the CDR3 DNA reads TGTGCCAGCAGCGTCAAACAGGGGAGCGGCTACACCTTC.

The chain recombines TRBV12-3 or TRBV12-4 with TRBJ2-1; 7 bases are a match to TRBD2. CDR3 size: 16 residues. J gave up 1 base and V 3 bases, and 6 bases lay outside the gene matches. This CDR3 is CASSFEAGGSYNEQFF. The CDR3 DNA follows: TGTGCCAGCAGTTTCGAGGCCGGGGGGTCCTACAATGAGCAGTTCTTC.

The sample holds a few counts of this clonotype. The chain has TRBV27 and TRBJ1-2, with a tentative D call TRBD1 (5 bases). The CDR3 spans 16 residues. Germline V gene lookup returns CDR1 MNHEY and CDR2 SMNVEV (reference sequence). Trimming took off 4 bases at V and 1 base at J, with 16 bases between the two ends. CDR3 loop: CASSSRGPSFNYGYTF. The CDR3 nucleotides are TGTGCCAGCAGTTCAAGGGGCCCTTCATTTAACTATGGCTACACCTTC.

The chain combines TRBV21-1 with TRBJ2-1; TRBD2 is the table's D call, not checked against the DNA. TRBV21-1 is a documented pseudogene. The CDR3 loop spans 20 amino acids. Here the CDR3 DNA reads TGTGCCAGCAGCCCTCTATCCGGACTAGCGGATGAAGGACCGCGCAGCGTGCAGTTCTTC. Its protein is CASSPLSGLADEGPRSVQFF.

This chain uses TRBV29-1 with TRBJ2-5; D possibly uses TRBD1 or TRBD2 (5 bases each). The CDR3 loop spans 14 amino acids. Germline V gives CDR1 SQVTM, CDR2 ANQGSEA. The V gene lost 6 bases and the J gene lost 4 bases, with 18 bases spanning the gap. CDR3 in DNA: TGCAGCGTCGACGACACGGGACGTTCAGAGACCCAGTACTTC. This codes for CSVDDTGRSETQYF.

V gene TRBV5-6 combines with J gene TRBJ2-3; TRBD2 matches 11 bases. The CDR3 has 17 residues. Germline CDR1 SGHDT, CDR2 YYEEEE. V was clipped by 3 bases and J by 2 bases; unmatched bases: 8. CDR3: CASSSELAGEFTDTQYF. The CDR3 nucleotides read TGTGCCAGCAGCTCAGAACTAGCGGGGGAGTTCACAGATACGCAGTATTTT.

The V gene is TRBV11-1, the J gene TRBJ1-1, with no clear D. The germline CDR1 and CDR2 sequences are SGHAT and FQDESV (reference sequence). The length of the CDR3 is 17 residues. The germline V and J ends were trimmed by 5 bases and 2 bases, with 21 bases remaining between them. Here the CDR3 reads CASSPPRERTGNTEAFF. In DNA, the CDR3 is TGTGCCAGCAGCCCGCCTAGAGAGAGGACCGGTAACACTGAAGCTTTCTTT. Full variable domain (rest looked up from reference TRBV11-1 and TRBJ1-1): EAEVAQSPRYKITEKSQAVAFWCDPISGHATLYWYRQILGQGPELLVQFQDESVVDDSQLPKDRFSAERLKGVDSTLKIQPAELGDSAMYLCASSPPRERTGNTEAFFGQGTRLTVV.

This clonotype was counted a single time. The gene calls are TRBV24-1 and TRBJ2-7, with 7 positions matching TRBD2. The CDR3 is 15 amino acids. V lost 4 bases to trimming and J lost 3 bases; unmatched junction nucleotides: 8. The germline gives CDR1 KGHDR, CDR2 SFDVKD. The CDR3: CATSDPSGGIYEQYF. The CDR3 DNA sequence: TGTGCCACCAGTGACCCCTCCGGGGGGATCTACGAGCAGTACTTC.

This clonotype was detected only a few times. The V call is TRBV27, the J call TRBJ1-1; no clear D gene. V dropped 2 bases and J dropped 0 bases, with 7 bases sitting between them. The CDR3 spans 14 residues. Germline CDR1 reads MNHEY; CDR2 reads SMNVEV (reference sequence). CDR3 sequence reads: CASSLARLNTEAFF. CDR3 sequence (DNA): TGTGCCAGCAGTTTAGCCCGTTTGAACACTGAAGCTTTCTTT.

This chain's CDR3 is CASSPGRDYTDTQYF. CDR3 nucleotides: TGTGCCAGCAGTCCGGGGCGGGATTACACAGATACGCAGTATTTT. The V call is TRBV6-2 or TRBV6-3, the J call TRBJ2-3; tentative D call: TRBD2 (6 bases). Germline V gene data show CDR1 as MNHEY and CDR2 as SVGEGT. CDR3 length: 15 residues. V dropped 5 bases and J dropped 2 bases, with 14 bases sitting between them.